This section outlines one TCR beta chain sequence together with its context. Its antigen remains unidentified. The sample belongs to a study of T cell responses to AZD1222 COVID-19 vaccine. Across the study: The analysis combined second doses at about 4 or about 12 weeks.

Libraries were prepared by immunoSEQ multiplex PCR; TCRdb keeps only in-frame clonotypes and omits some of them. The sample carries about 120,000 clones, 85% to 90% recorded once. Study-level results: Seropositive at baseline were only a handful of AZD1222 recipients. Donors were chiefly white British, with a greater number of females, and clonal diversity was perhaps underestimated.

Germline CDR1 is SGHRS and CDR2 is YFSETQ. With 4 bases clipped from V and 7 bases from J, the junction kept 9 bases outside the gene matches. The CDR3 contains 15 residues. The sequencing here drew on peripheral blood, taken on day 0 of AZD1222 vaccination. The clonotype was recovered from an adult in good health. The chain has TRBV5-1 and TRBJ1-2; 11 bases fit TRBD1. The CDR3 nucleotides read TGCGCCAGCAGCCCCAACCCCGGGACAGGGGGTGGCTACACCTTC. Protein: CASSPNPGTGGGYTF.